This T cell receptor (beta chain) was identified during a study of shared clonotypes between healthy human individuals. CDR1 is MNHEY, CDR2 SMNVEV, per germline (reference sequence). This CDR3 region has 14 residues. Trimming cost V 4 bases and J 0 bases, with 8 bases left between them. About this clone: Its target is unknown.

Libraries were prepared by immunoSEQ multiplex PCR; TCRdb keeps only in-frame clonotypes and omits some of them. Here the sample spans about 1 million clones, roughly 75% being singletons. Study results and caveats: Clonotypes which were not shared had lower generation probabilities than clonotypes that all four donors shared.

Donors included only healthy HIV-negative adults lacking recent acute infections or vaccinations. Sequenced input: memory CD4+ T cells sorted from blood. Subset: CD45RA-negative fraction. The V and J genes are TRBV27 and TRBJ2-3; D gene ambiguous. The sequence was obtained from a young man in good health. The CDR3: CASSSYRSTDTQYF. The CDR3 DNA sequence: TGTGCCAGCAGTTCATACCGTAGCACAGATACGCAGTATTTT.